These 9 T cell receptor beta chains came from one sample sequenced in a study of blood T cell repertoires in COVID-19. TCRdb keeps only in-frame clones here, not all; method: immunoSEQ multiplex PCR. The data hold fewer than 300,000 clones, with 88% observed a single time. Material for sequencing was PBMCs or T cells enriched from blood (not recorded which). The source is a woman aged 40 to 49 with acute COVID-19.

The rearrangement joins TRBV5-1 to TRBJ1-4, with D tentatively TRBD1 (6 bases). With 2 bases removed from V and 8 bases from J, the gap between germline ends came to 16 bases. The CDR3 is made up of 15 amino acids. Germline V gene data show CDR1 as SGHRS and CDR2 as YFSETQ. In DNA, the CDR3 is TGCGCCAGCAGCTTAAGCGGGACACTGGGGGAAAAACTGTTTTTT. Protein sequence: CASSLSGTLGEKLFF.

This rearrangement joins TRBV19 to TRBJ2-1; no clear D gene. CDR3 size: 15 residues. The V gene's germline CDR1 is LNHDA and CDR2 SQIVND (reference sequence). V lost 6 bases and J lost 0, with 12 bases in between. CDR3 loop: CASRTFSSSYNEQFF. The CDR3 region has the DNA TGTGCCAGTAGGACTTTCTCAAGCTCCTACAATGAGCAGTTCTTC.

This clone was seen only once. This chain links TRBV7-9 with TRBJ1-3; D unresolved. The CDR3 extends over 15 amino acids. The V end was cut by 3 bases, the J end by 3 bases, with 12 bases between. The germline gives CDR1 SEHNR, CDR2 FQNEAQ (reference sequence). The chain's CDR3 is CASSFSNYRGNTIYF. The DNA for the CDR3 is TGTGCCAGCAGCTTTAGTAATTATCGTGGAAACACCATATATTTT.

V usage is TRBV18 and J usage is TRBJ1-5; 8 bases fit TRBD1. The V segment lost 5 bases and the J segment 7 bases; nucleotides outside the gene matches: 13. Germline values: CDR1 KGHSH, CDR2 LQKENI. CDR3 length equals 16 residues. The CDR3 nucleotides are TGTGCCAGCTCAGCAAGGCAGGGGGCGCAGGAGCAGCCCCAGCATTTT. Residues: CASSARQGAQEQPQHF. The whole variable domain, filled in from reference TRBV18 and TRBJ1-5, reads NAGVMQNPRHLVRRRGQEARLRCSPMKGHSHVYWYRQLPEEGLKFMVYLQKENIIDESGMPKERFSAEFPKEGPSILRIQQVVRGDSAAYFCASSARQGAQEQPQHFGDGTRLSIL.

This chain uses TRBV2 with TRBJ2-6, with 9 bases matching TRBD1. Germline CDR1 is SNHLY and CDR2 is FYNNEI. The CDR3 length is 17 residues. V was pared by 2 bases and J by 4 bases, with 6 bases of the junction left unmatched. The CDR3 coding sequence is TGTGCCAGCAGTGAACTGGGACAGGGTACAGGGGCCAACGTCCTGACTTTC. It encodes CASSELGQGTGANVLTF.

The chain recombines TRBV30 with TRBJ1-4, with 8 nucleotides matching TRBD1. V was pared by 4 bases and J by 8 bases, with 9 bases of the junction left unmatched. Looked up from germline, CDR1 is GTSNPN and CDR2 is SVGIG (reference sequence). This CDR3 region has 14 residues. This CDR3 reads CAWTRDRSREKLFF. The CDR3 DNA sequence: TGTGCCTGGACCAGGGACAGGTCCCGGGAAAAACTGTTTTTT.

The rearrangement joins TRBV11-3 to TRBJ2-7; unclear D gene. This CDR3 has 12 amino acids. Trimming took off 4 bases at V and 2 bases at J, with 6 bases between the two ends. CDR1 is SGHNT, CDR2 YENEEA, per germline. The CDR3 protein is CASSSRAYEQYV. The CDR3 nucleotides are TGTGCCAGCAGCTCTCGGGCCTACGAGCAGTACGTC.

This chain links TRBV10-3 with TRBJ1-4, with D hard to call. In germline, CDR1 is ENHRY, CDR2 SYGVKD. V dropped 8 bases and J dropped 11 bases, with 6 bases sitting between them. CDR3 size: 9 residues. The CDR3 nucleotides are TGTGCCATCCGAGGGAAACTGTTTTTT. It is translated as CAIRGKLFF.

The rearrangement joins TRBV9 to TRBJ1-2; D might be TRBD1 (6 bases). From germline, CDR1 is SGDLS and CDR2 YYNGEE. The germline V and J ends were trimmed by 2 bases and 3 bases, with 8 bases remaining between them. This CDR3 comprises 13 residues. The CDR3 reads CASSVDSYYGYTF. Here the CDR3 DNA reads TGTGCCAGCAGCGTGGACAGCTACTATGGCTACACCTTC.